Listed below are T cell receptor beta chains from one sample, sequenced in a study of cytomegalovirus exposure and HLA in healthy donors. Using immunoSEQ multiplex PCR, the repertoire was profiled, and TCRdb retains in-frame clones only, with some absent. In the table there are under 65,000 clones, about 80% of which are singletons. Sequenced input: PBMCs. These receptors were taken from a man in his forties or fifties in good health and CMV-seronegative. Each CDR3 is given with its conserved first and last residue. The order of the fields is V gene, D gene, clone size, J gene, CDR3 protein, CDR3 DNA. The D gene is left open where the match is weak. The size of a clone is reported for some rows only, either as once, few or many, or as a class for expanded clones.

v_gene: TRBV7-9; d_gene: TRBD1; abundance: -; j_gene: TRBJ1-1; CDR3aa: CASSRGQGVSEAFF; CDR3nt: TGTGCCAGCAGCAGAGGACAGGGGGTCTCTGAAGCTTTCTTT
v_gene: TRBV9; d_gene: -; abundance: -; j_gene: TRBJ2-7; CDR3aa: CASSVGPRLSYEQYF; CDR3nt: TGTGCCAGCAGCGTAGGACCCAGACTCTCCTACGAGCAGTACTTC
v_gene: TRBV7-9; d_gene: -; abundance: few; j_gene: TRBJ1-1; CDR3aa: CASSFSNTEAFF; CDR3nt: TGTGCCAGCAGCTTCTCGAACACTGAAGCTTTCTTT
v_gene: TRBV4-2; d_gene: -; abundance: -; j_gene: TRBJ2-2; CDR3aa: CASSLFQGTGELFF; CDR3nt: TGTGCCAGCAGCCTCTTCCAGGGAACCGGGGAGCTGTTTTTT
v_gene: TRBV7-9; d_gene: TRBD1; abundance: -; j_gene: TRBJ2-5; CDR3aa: CASSSRGTGNRETQYF; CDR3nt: TGTGCCAGCAGTTCAAGAGGGACAGGGAATCGAGAGACCCAGTACTTC
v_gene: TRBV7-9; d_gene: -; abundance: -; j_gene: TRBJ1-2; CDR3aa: CASSFDTYYGYTF; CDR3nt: TGTGCCAGCAGCTTCGACACTTACTATGGCTACACCTTC
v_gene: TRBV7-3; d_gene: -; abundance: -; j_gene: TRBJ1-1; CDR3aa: CASSLIPGGIDTEAFF; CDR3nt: TGTGCCAGCAGCTTAATCCCTGGGGGGATTGACACTGAAGCTTTCTTT
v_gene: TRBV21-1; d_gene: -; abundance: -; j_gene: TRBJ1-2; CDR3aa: CASSKGGAPNYGYTF; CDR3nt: TGTGCCAGCAGCAAAGGAGGAGCTCCTAACTATGGCTACACCTTC
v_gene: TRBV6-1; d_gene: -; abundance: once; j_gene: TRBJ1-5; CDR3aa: CASRASESNQPQHF; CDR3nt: TGTGCCAGCAGAGCTAGTGAGAGCAATCAGCCCCAGCATTTT
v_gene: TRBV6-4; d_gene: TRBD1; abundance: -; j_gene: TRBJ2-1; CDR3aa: CASSDLNTGQGHNEQFF; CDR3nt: TGTGCCAGCAGTGACTTGAATACCGGACAGGGTCACAATGAGCAGTTCTTC
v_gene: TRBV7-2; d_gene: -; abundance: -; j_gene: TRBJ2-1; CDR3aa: CASSLRTRGYNEQFF; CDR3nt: TGTGCCAGCAGCTTACGTACTAGGGGGTACAATGAGCAGTTCTTC
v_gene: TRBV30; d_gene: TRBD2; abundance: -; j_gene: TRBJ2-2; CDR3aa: CAWRLAGGRTGELFF; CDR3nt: TGTGCCTGGAGGCTAGCGGGGGGGCGGACCGGGGAGCTGTTTTTT
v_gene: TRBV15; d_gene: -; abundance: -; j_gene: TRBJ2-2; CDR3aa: CATSRDIVARTGPDTGELFF; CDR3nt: TGTGCCACCAGCAGAGACATTGTAGCGAGAACAGGGCCGGACACCGGGGAGCTGTTTTTT
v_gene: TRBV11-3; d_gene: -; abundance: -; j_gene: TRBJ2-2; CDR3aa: CASSLSGAQSGELFF; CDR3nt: TGTGCCAGCAGCTTATCAGGGGCGCAGTCCGGGGAGCTGTTTTTT
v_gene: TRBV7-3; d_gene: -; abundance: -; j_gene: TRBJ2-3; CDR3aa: CASSLRGTTDTQYF; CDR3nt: TGTGCCAGCAGCCTCAGAGGAACCACAGATACGCAGTATTTT
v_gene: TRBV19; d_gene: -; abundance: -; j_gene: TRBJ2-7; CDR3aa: CASSIDRGSTYEQYF; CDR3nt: TGTGCCAGTAGTATAGACCGGGGGAGCACCTACGAGCAGTACTTC
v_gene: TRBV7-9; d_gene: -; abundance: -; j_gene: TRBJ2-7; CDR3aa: CASSASSAGEQYF; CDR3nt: TGTGCCAGCAGCGCTAGCTCAGCTGGTGAGCAGTACTTC
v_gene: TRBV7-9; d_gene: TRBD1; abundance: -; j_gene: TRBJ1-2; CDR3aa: CASSPGGRGYTF; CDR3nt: TGTGCCAGCAGTCCAGGGGGGCGAGGCTACACCTTC
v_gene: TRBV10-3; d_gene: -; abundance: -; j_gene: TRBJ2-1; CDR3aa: CAISESSFNEQFF; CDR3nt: TGTGCCATCAGTGAGTCTTCTTTCAATGAGCAGTTCTTC
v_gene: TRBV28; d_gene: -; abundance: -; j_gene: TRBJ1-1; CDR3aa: CASSFSAGPNTEAFF; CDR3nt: TGTGCCAGCAGTTTTTCGGCAGGGCCGAACACTGAAGCTTTCTTT
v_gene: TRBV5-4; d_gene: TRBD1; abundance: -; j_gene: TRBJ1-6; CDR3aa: CASSDHRGRLHF; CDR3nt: TGTGCCAGCAGCGACCACAGGGGGCGCCTCCACTTT
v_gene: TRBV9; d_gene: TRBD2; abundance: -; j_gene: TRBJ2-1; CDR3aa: CASSGPAGAFLPYNEQFF; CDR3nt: TGTGCCAGCAGCGGACCAGCGGGGGCCTTCCTACCCTACAATGAGCAGTTCTTC
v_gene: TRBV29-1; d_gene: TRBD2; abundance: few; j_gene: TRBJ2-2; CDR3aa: CSVPAGLNTGELFF; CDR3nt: TGCAGCGTTCCAGCGGGATTAAACACCGGGGAGCTGTTTTTT
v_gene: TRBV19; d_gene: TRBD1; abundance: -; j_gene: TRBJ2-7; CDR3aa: CASSIAGNRRPYPIGTGGAEQYF; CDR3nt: TGTGCCAGTAGTATAGCCGGCAATAGAAGACCCTACCCAATCGGGACAGGCGGGGCCGAGCAGTACTTC
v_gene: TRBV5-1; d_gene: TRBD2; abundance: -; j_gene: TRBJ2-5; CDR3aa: CASRLAQNAQETQYF; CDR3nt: TGCGCCAGCAGACTAGCGCAAAACGCCCAAGAGACCCAGTACTTC
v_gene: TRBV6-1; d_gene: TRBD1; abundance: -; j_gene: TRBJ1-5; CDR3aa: CASSRGTENNQPQHF; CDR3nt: TGTGCCAGCAGTCGCGGGACAGAAAACAATCAGCCCCAGCATTTT
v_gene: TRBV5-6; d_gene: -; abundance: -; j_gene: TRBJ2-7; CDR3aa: CASSLMDNYEQYF; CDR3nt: TGTGCCAGCAGCTTAATGGACAACTACGAGCAGTACTTC
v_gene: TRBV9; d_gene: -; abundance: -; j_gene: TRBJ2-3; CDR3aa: CASSARRGSTDTQYF; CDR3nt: TGTGCCAGCAGCGCGAGGAGGGGCTCGACAGATACGCAGTATTTT
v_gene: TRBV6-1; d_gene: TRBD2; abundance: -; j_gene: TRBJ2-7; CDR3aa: CASSESSGGGYYEQYF; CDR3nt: TGTGCCAGCAGTGAGTCTAGCGGGGGGGGATACTACGAGCAGTACTTC
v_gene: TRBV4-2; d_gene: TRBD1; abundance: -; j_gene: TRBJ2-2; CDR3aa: CASSPRGTGGTGELFF; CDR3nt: TGTGCCAGCAGCCCCCGGGGAACAGGGGGCACCGGGGAGCTGTTTTTT
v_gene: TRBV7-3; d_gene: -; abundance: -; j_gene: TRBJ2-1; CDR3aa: CASSLGRRPPYNEQFF; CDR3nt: TGTGCCAGCAGCTTAGGGAGGCGGCCCCCGTACAATGAGCAGTTCTTC
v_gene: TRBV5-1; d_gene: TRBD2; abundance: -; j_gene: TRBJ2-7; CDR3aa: CASSLLGASGGGPVEQYF; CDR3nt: TGCGCCAGCAGCTTGTTAGGTGCGAGCGGGGGTGGGCCGGTTGAGCAGTACTTC
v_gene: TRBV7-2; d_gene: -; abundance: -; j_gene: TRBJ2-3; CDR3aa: CASSTGSIRPDTQYF; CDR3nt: TGTGCCAGCAGCACCGGTTCCATCCGCCCAGATACGCAGTATTTT
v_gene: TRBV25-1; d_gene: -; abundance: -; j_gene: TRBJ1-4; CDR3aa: CASSEAQVATNEKLFF; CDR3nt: TGTGCCAGCAGTGAGGCACAGGTTGCAACTAATGAAAAACTGTTTTTT
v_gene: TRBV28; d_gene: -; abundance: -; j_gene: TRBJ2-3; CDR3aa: CASMDRQGRIDTQYF; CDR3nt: TGTGCCAGCATGGATAGGCAGGGAAGGATCGATACGCAGTATTTT
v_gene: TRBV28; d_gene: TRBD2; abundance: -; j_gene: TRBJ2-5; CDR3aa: CASSLGAAGGQETQYF; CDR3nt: TGTGCCAGCAGTTTAGGGGCGGCGGGGGGCCAAGAGACCCAGTACTTC
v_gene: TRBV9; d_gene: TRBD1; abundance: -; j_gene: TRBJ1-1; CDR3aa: CASTKQGAIANTEAFF; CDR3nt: TGTGCCAGCACGAAACAGGGGGCGATTGCAAACACTGAAGCTTTCTTT
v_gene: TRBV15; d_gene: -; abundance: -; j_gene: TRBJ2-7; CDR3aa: CATSRAGQGGYEQYF; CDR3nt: TGTGCCACCAGCAGAGCGGGGCAGGGGGGCTACGAGCAGTACTTC
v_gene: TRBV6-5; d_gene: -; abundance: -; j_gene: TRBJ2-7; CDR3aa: CATGRGETYEQYF; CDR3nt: TGTGCCACGGGGCGGGGCGAGACCTACGAGCAGTACTTC
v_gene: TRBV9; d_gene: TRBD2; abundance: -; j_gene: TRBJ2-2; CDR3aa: CASSEGLAGPGGTGELFF; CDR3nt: TGTGCCAGCAGCGAGGGACTAGCGGGGCCAGGGGGCACCGGGGAGCTGTTTTTT
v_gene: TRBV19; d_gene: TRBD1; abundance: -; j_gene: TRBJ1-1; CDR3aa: CASSIQGARIGTEAFF; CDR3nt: TGTGCCAGTAGTATTCAGGGGGCCCGGATTGGGACTGAAGCTTTCTTT
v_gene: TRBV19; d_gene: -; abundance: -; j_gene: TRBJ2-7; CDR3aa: CASGMRHSTSYEQYF; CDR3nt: TGTGCCAGTGGTATGAGGCACTCCACCTCCTACGAGCAGTACTTC
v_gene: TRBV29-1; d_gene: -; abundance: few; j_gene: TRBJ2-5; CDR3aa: CSVKSAQETQYF; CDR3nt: TGCAGCGTAAAGAGCGCCCAAGAGACCCAGTACTTC
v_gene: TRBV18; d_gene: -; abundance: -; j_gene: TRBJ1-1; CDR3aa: CASSLSGRTEAFF; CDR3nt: TGTGCCAGCTCCCTAAGCGGGAGGACTGAAGCTTTCTTT
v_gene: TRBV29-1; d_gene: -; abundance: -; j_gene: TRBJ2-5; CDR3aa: CSVSGAGEETQYF; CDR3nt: TGCAGCGTTTCCGGGGCAGGGGAAGAGACCCAGTACTTC
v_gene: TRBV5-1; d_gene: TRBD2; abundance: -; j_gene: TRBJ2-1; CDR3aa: CASSYSTSGVNNEQFF; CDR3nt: TGCGCCAGCAGCTACTCGACTAGCGGGGTCAACAATGAGCAGTTCTTC
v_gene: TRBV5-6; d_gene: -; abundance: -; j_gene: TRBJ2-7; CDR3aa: CASSFRPGSYEQYF; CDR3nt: TGTGCCAGCAGCTTCCGTCCAGGGTCCTACGAGCAGTACTTC
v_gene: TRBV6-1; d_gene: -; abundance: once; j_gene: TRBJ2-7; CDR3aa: CASSEEERIGGSDGEQYF; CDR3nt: TGTGCCAGCAGTGAAGAAGAGCGCATCGGGGGATCGGACGGTGAGCAGTACTTC
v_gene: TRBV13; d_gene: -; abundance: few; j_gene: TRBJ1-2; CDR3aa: CASSLEGETNYGYTF; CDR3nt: TGTGCCAGCAGCTTAGAGGGGGAGACTAACTATGGCTACACCTTC
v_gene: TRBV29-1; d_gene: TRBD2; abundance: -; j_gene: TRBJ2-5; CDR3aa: CSEAGGEEETQYF; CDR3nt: TGCAGCGAGGCCGGGGGGGAGGAAGAGACCCAGTACTTC
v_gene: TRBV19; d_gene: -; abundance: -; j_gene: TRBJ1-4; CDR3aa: CASSITVLEKLFF; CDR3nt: TGTGCCAGTAGTATAACCGTGCTAGAAAAACTGTTTTTT
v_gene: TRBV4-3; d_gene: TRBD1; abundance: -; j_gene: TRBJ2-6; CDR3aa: CASSQDPGGAGANVLTF; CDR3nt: TGCGCCAGCAGCCAAGACCCAGGGGGCGCTGGGGCCAACGTCCTGACTTTC
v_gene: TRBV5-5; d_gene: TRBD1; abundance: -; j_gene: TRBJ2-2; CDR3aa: CASTHGGQGGPGELFF; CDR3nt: TGTGCCAGCACCCATGGGGGACAGGGAGGCCCCGGGGAGCTGTTTTTT
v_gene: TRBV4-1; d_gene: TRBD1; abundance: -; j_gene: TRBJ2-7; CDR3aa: CASSPGNRDRVSEQYF; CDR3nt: TGCGCCAGCAGCCCAGGGAACCGGGACAGGGTGTCCGAGCAGTACTTC
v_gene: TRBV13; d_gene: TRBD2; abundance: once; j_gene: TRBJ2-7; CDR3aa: CASNKMGGSGEQYF; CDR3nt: TGTGCCAGCAACAAAATGGGGGGGAGTGGCGAGCAGTACTTC